This T cell receptor (beta chain) came from a study of radiotherapy plus CTLA-4 blockade in lung cancer. Study background: Disease control reached approximately 30%, with objective responses in less than 20%.

Findings and caveats of the study: Reports state that early shifts in blood T cell clones, with interferon-beta, best predicted response. Clones of tumor-derived TCRs expanded in blood after radiotherapy plus ipilimumab.

Method: immunoSEQ multiplex PCR; TCRdb's copy keeps in-frame clones and lacks some. The sample includes around 130,000 clones, more than 80% of them seen just once. Concerning this clone itself: The antigen is not known.

The CDR3 is 16 residues long. Unmatched junction bases numbered 5, after V lost 2 bases and J lost 3 bases. CDR1 and CDR2 from the germline V gene are ENHRY and SYGVKD. The sequenced sample was peripheral blood, obtained from a patient treated with radiotherapy plus ipilimumab. The source is a human donor with non-small cell lung cancer that progressed on radiotherapy plus ipilimumab. This chain uses TRBV10-3 with TRBJ2-3; 10 bases fit TRBD1. CDR3 nucleotide sequence: TGTGCCATCAGTGAGGCGACAGGGGGCGGGACAGATACGCAGTATTTT. Protein: CAISEATGGGTDTQYF.